Here is one T cell receptor beta chain with its context. Its antigen is unidentified. The table came from immunoSEQ multiplex PCR; TCRdb's copy has only in-frame clones and leaves some out. The data hold roughly 98,000 clones, with roughly 87% observed a single time. The source of the sample is a study of cytomegalovirus exposure and HLA in healthy donors. General observations from the study: Many donors shared some public TCRs, even though most TCR sequences were rare. Confirmation in vitro established that three CMV-associated chains were specific for CMV antigens.

This CDR3 is 13 amino acids long. Trimming took off 2 bases at V and 3 bases at J, with 8 bases between the two ends. Germline loops: CDR1 MDHEN, CDR2 SYDVKM. The donors were part of the validation cohort, which consisted of under 150 subjects and was separate from the first cohort of roughly 620 subjects. The receptor was isolated from a woman in her twenties or thirties in good health and CMV-seronegative. The rearrangement uses TRBV28 and TRBJ2-7; D unresolved. Sequenced input: PBMCs. The CDR3 spells CASSLSYRYEQYF. The CDR3 DNA follows: TGTGCCAGCAGTTTAAGCTACCGCTACGAGCAGTACTTC.